These 15 T cell receptor beta chains originate from one sample sequenced in a study of response to subunit inactivated influenza vaccine. TCRdb reprocessed the RT-PCR reads via MiXCR and lists one record per CDR3 protein. Here the sample spans fewer than 250,000 distinct CDR3 sequences, under 15% being singletons. Here the sequenced sample was CD8+ T cells sorted from PBMCs, taken more than 4 days after vaccination. The receptors derive from a man over 45 who received an inactivated influenza vaccine.

The gene calls are TRBV5-1 and TRBJ1-1, with unresolved D. The CDR3 extends over 15 amino acids. V lost 2 bases and J lost 4, with 15 bases in between. CDR1 is SGHRS and CDR2 is YFSETQ in the germline V gene. The CDR3 here is CASSFGITAGTEAFF. DNA of the CDR3: TGCGCCAGCAGCTTTGGTATTACCGCAGGCACTGAAGCTTTCTTT. Complete variable domain (other parts from reference TRBV5-1 and TRBJ1-1): KAGVTQTPRYLIKTRGQQVTLSCSPISGHRSVSWYQQTPGQGLQFLFEYFSETQRNKGNFPGRFSGRQFSNSRSEMNVSTLELGDSALYLCASSFGITAGTEAFFGQGTRLTVV.

The chain joins TRBV4-3 to TRBJ2-3; 10 bases align to TRBD1. Trimming at V came to 1 base and at J to 4 bases, leaving 5 bases not matched to a gene. The CDR3 runs to 16 residues. CDR1 and CDR2 (germline): LGHNA, YSLEER. The CDR3 DNA follows: TGCGCCAGCAGCCAAGGACAGGGGGCATGGTCAGATACGCAGTATTTT. Encoded protein: CASSQGQGAWSDTQYF.

In this sample, this clonotype turned up a few times. The chain employs TRBV20-1 and TRBJ2-7; D is perhaps TRBD2 (6 bases). V shed 1 base and J shed 2 bases, with 15 bases lying between them. The CDR3 is 15 amino acids. The V gene's germline CDR1 is DFQATT and CDR2 SNEGSKA (reference sequence). CDR3 nucleotides: TGCAGTGCTAGAGGGGAGGATTACCCAACCTACGAGCAGTACTTC. Protein product: CSARGEDYPTYEQYF.

There are a few counts of this clonotype. The chain uses TRBV12-3 or TRBV12-4 and TRBJ2-1; 9 positions match TRBD2. This CDR3 comprises 14 residues. V gave up 6 bases and J gave up 10 bases; unmatched junction bases: 10. The CDR3 DNA reads as TGTGCCAGCAGAACTGGGACTAGCCCTTGGGAGCAGTTCTTC. The encoded protein is CASRTGTSPWEQFF.

CDR3 coding DNA: TGTGCCAGCAGTTACGCGGACAGATACGAGCAGTACTTC. Protein sequence: CASSYADRYEQYF. This sequence joins TRBV6-6 and TRBJ2-7; a weak D match, TRBD1 (6 bases). The CDR3 consists of 13 residues. The V gene's germline CDR1 is MNHNY and CDR2 SVGAGI (reference sequence). V was pared by 2 bases and J by 4 bases, with 9 bases between.

This clonotype was detected only a few times. The CDR3, as DNA: TGTGCCAGCATTCAGTCACTAGGCACCGGGGAGCTGTTTTTT. Translated: CASIQSLGTGELFF. This sequence joins TRBV6-1 and TRBJ2-2; perhaps TRBD2 as D (5 bases). The germline V gene encodes CDR1 MNHNS and CDR2 SASEGT. V shed 7 bases and J shed 4 bases, with 13 bases lying between them. The CDR3 consists of 14 residues.

The rearrangement joins TRBV6-1 to TRBJ2-1, with D perhaps TRBD2 (6 bases). CDR3 length: 16 amino acids. Trimming cost V 5 bases and J 5 bases, with 19 bases left between them. Germline lookup yields CDR1 MNHNS and CDR2 SASEGT. CDR3 residues: CASSPPRGGLDNEQFF. The CDR3 coding sequence is TGTGCCAGCAGTCCCCCGCGGGGCGGTTTAGACAATGAGCAGTTCTTC.

This clonotype was seen more than once but under ten times. This chain joins TRBV4-3 and TRBJ2-5, with TRBD1 matching over 9 bases. CDR3 length: 18 residues. Germline CDR1 LGHNA, CDR2 YSLEER. The trim removed 0 bases at V and 1 base at J, leaving 9 bases unmatched. The CDR3 loop reads CASSQDRTGAGPQETQYF. The DNA of the CDR3 is TGCGCCAGCAGCCAAGACAGGACAGGGGCCGGCCCCCAAGAGACCCAGTACTTC.

A remark on this clonotype: One end of the junction is discordant with germline, which a read error may explain. The rearrangement uses TRBV11-2 and TRBJ1-3; D not resolved. CDR3 length equals 12 residues. CDR1 is SGHAT, CDR2 FQNNGV, per germline. The CDR3 nucleotides are TGTGCCAGCAGCTTAACCACGAGACAACCGCATTTT. It codes for CASSLTTRQPHF.

Only a few counts were recorded for this clonotype. The rearrangement uses TRBV27 and TRBJ2-3; D may be TRBD1 (5 bases). V lost 5 bases to trimming and J lost 3 bases, with 15 bases between them. The germline gives CDR1 MNHEY, CDR2 SMNVEV (reference sequence). CDR3 length: 15 residues. The CDR3 loop is CASSLGVWGTDTQYF. The DNA for the CDR3 is TGTGCCAGCAGTCTAGGGGTGTGGGGAACAGATACGCAGTATTTT.

This clonotype was counted a few times. The chain employs TRBV29-1 and TRBJ2-5; the D gene is possibly TRBD2 (5 bases). The CDR3 consists of 18 residues. V was shortened by 0 bases and J by 0 bases, with 20 bases between the two germline ends. The germline gives CDR1 SQVTM, CDR2 ANQGSEA. CDR3 bases: TGCAGCGTTGAAGAGATTATTCCGGGGTTCCCGTACCAAGAGACCCAGTACTTC. Translated: CSVEEIIPGFPYQETQYF.

The CDR3 region is CASSLNLGGYNEQFF. The CDR3 bases are TGTGCCAGCAGCTTAAATTTAGGGGGCTACAATGAGCAGTTCTTC. The chain uses TRBV7-8 and TRBJ2-1; D is possibly TRBD1 (6 bases). V shed 2 bases and J shed 3 bases, with 11 bases lying between them. The CDR3 totals 15 residues. Looked up from germline, CDR1 is SGHVS and CDR2 is FQNEAQ.

This clonotype has only a few counts. The rearrangement joins TRBV11-1 to TRBJ2-2; TRBD1 aligns across 9 bases. The germline V gene has CDR1 SGHAT and CDR2 FQDESV (reference sequence). The CDR3 runs to 20 residues. After removal of 5 bases from V and 4 bases from J, the junction contained 20 bases not matched to a gene. The chain's CDR3 is CASSPRDRDFLAEVTGELFF. The DNA for the CDR3 is TGTGCCAGCAGCCCCCGGGACAGGGATTTTCTCGCCGAAGTCACCGGGGAGCTGTTTTTT.

CDR3 nucleotides: TGTGCCAGCAGCTTAGTCGAGGCTAGCACAGATACGCAGTATTTT. It specifies CASSLVEASTDTQYF. The V call is TRBV7-2, the J call TRBJ2-3; D not resolved. V was clipped by 1 base and J by 0 bases, with 8 bases between them. Per the germline V gene, CDR1 is SGHTA and CDR2 is FQGNSA. This CDR3 comprises 15 residues.

The V gene is TRBV9, the J gene TRBJ1-2; D perhaps matches TRBD1 (6 bases). Germline CDR1 reads SGDLS; CDR2 reads YYNGEE. With 3 bases removed from V and 3 bases from J, the gap between germline ends came to 21 bases. This CDR3 contains 17 residues. The CDR3 nucleotides read TGTGCCAGCAGCGAGGAGGGGGGGGCAGCACCCCACTATGGCTACACCTTC. It codes for CASSEEGGAAPHYGYTF.